This record covers a single TCR beta chain. Produced via immunoSEQ multiplex PCR; TCRdb's table is partial and in-frame only. The sample lists about 220,000 clones, roughly four fifths occurring once. V was pared by 4 bases and J by 1 base, with 17 bases between. CDR1 is SGHTA, CDR2 FQGNSA, per germline. The CDR3 runs 17 residues. The sample originates from a study of blood T cell repertoires in COVID-19. Study background: In each case, the material was cDNA or gDNA derived from T cells, B-cell-depleted T cells, or PBMCs.

Recruits, aged roughly 18 to 95 years, lived in 24 US areas. Grouping used clinical history reported by participants in a survey and questionnaire. Participants in the exposed group had met a COVID-19 case in the 2 weeks before joining the study. The specimen sequenced was PBMCs or T cells enriched from blood (not recorded which). The clonotype originates from a woman between 50 and 59 years old who had been exposed to COVID-19. This chain uses TRBV7-2 with TRBJ1-3; D is ambiguous. The DNA for the CDR3 is TGTGCCAGCAGCTCAGTTGCGCGCGCGGATTCTGGAAACACCATATATTTT. It yields the protein CASSSVARADSGNTIYF. The full variable domain, its missing parts supplied by reference TRBV7-2 and TRBJ1-3, is GAGVSQSPSNKVTEKGKDVELRCDPISGHTALYWYRQSLGQGLEFLIYFQGNSAPDKSGLPSDRFSAERTGGSVSTLTIQRTQQEDSAVYLCASSSVARADSGNTIYFGEGSWLTVV.